A selection of T cell receptor beta chains follows, all from one sample in a study of cytomegalovirus exposure and HLA in healthy donors. Assay used: immunoSEQ multiplex PCR; TCRdb lists only in-frame clones, some missing. The table records about 64,000 clones, around four fifths of them present only once. The sequencing sample was made of PBMCs. The receptor source for this set is a male donor in good health and CMV-seropositive. CDR3s include the opening cysteine and the closing phenylalanine or tryptophan. Fields, in order: J gene, clone size, D gene, V gene, CDR3 DNA, CDR3 protein. D genes are given only for firm matches. Not every row has a clone size; where given, it reads once, few, many or a size class.

TRBJ2-1	.	TRBD2	TRBV5-6	TGTGCCAGCAGCTCGCTAGCGGGGTTATACAATGAGCAGTTCTTC	CASSSLAGLYNEQFF
TRBJ1-1	few	.	TRBV19	TGTGCCAGTAGTGTTACAGGGACTGAAGCTTTCTTT	CASSVTGTEAFF
TRBJ1-1	.	.	TRBV30	TGTGCCTGGAGTCTCGCGACTGAAGCTTTCTTT	CAWSLATEAFF
TRBJ2-7	few	.	TRBV7-9	TGTGCCAGCAGCTTAAACGGGGGAGCCTACGAGCAGTACTTC	CASSLNGGAYEQYF
TRBJ2-5	once	TRBD2	TRBV9	TGTGCCAGCACCCACAGATGGGGGGGCCAAGAGACCCAGTACTTC	CASTHRWGGQETQYF
TRBJ1-4	once	TRBD1	TRBV19	TGTGCCACTTGGACAGGAGAGAATGAAAAACTGTTTTTT	CATWTGENEKLFF
TRBJ2-7	once	TRBD2	TRBV7-9	TGTGCCAGCAGCTTCAGCGGGGACTACGAGCAGTACTTC	CASSFSGDYEQYF
TRBJ2-1	.	.	TRBV29-1	TGCAGCGTTGAAGATTTACGGGGCTACAATGAGCAGTTCTTC	CSVEDLRGYNEQFF
TRBJ1-2	.	.	TRBV6-5	TGTGCCAGCAGTTCGACAGTCAACTATGGCTACACCTTC	CASSSTVNYGYTF
TRBJ1-1	.	TRBD1	TRBV6-5	TGTGCCAGCAGTTATCCGGGACAGGGGGCTGAAGCTTTCTTT	CASSYPGQGAEAFF
TRBJ2-5	.	TRBD2	TRBV30	TGTGCCTGCGGGCGGACTAGCGGGGGGGAGACCCAGTACTTC	CACGRTSGGETQYF
TRBJ1-2	.	.	TRBV6-5	TGTGCCACCGGGGGGGACTATGGCTACACCTTC	CATGGDYGYTF
TRBJ1-3	.	.	TRBV7-9	TGTGCCAGCAGCTTACACAGCGGGAGGGACACCATATATTTT	CASSLHSGRDTIYF
TRBJ2-7	.	.	TRBV5-4	TGTGCCAGCAGCCCATATCTGGGGCCCTATGAGCAGTACTTC	CASSPYLGPYEQYF
TRBJ1-2	once	.	TRBV7-6	TGTGCCAGCAGTTCGGACATGGGGGGTGGATTCGATGGCTACACCTTC	CASSSDMGGGFDGYTF
TRBJ2-7	.	.	TRBV20-1	TGCAGTGCTAGCGCTCCCGAGAAGCAGTACTTC	CSASAPEKQYF
TRBJ1-1	.	.	TRBV4-3	TGCGCCAGCAGCCCGGCGGGGCGGCTGATGATGAACACTGAAGCTTTCTTT	CASSPAGRLMMNTEAFF
TRBJ1-3	.	.	TRBV28	TGTGCCAGCACGAGCTCTGGAAACACCATATATTTT	CASTSSGNTIYF
TRBJ1-2	.	TRBD1	TRBV5-1	TGCGCCAGCAGCGCGGACAGGGGGACCCTATCCGGCTACACCTTC	CASSADRGTLSGYTF
TRBJ2-3	.	.	TRBV7-2	TGTGCCAGCAGCTTAAATTCCGCGTTAAGTCTCACAGATACGCAGTATTTT	CASSLNSALSLTDTQYF
TRBJ2-3	.	.	TRBV15	TGTGCCACCAGCAGAGGGGCAGGGTATGCAGATACGCAGTATTTT	CATSRGAGYADTQYF
TRBJ2-7	.	.	TRBV18	TGTGCCAGCTCACACCCGCAGGCCTACGAGCAGTACTTC	CASSHPQAYEQYF
TRBJ2-5	.	TRBD1	TRBV7-2	TGTGCCAGCAGCTCCAAAGGGACAGGGGGCCGAGAGACCCAGTACTTC	CASSSKGTGGRETQYF
TRBJ2-5	.	.	TRBV15	TGTGCCACACAACTAGTTCGCGGTGGGGAGACCCAGTACTTC	CATQLVRGGETQYF
TRBJ2-2	few	.	TRBV4-2	TGTGCCAGCAGCCACGGGGAGTTGGGCACCGGGGAGCTGTTTTTT	CASSHGELGTGELFF
TRBJ2-1	.	TRBD2	TRBV27	TGTGCCAGCAGTTTTAGCGGGGGAGGGAATGAGCAGTTCTTC	CASSFSGGGNEQFF
TRBJ1-5	.	TRBD1	TRBV6-1	TGTGCCAGCAGTTCCGGGACAGGGATTTTTCAGCCCCAGCATTTT	CASSSGTGIFQPQHF
TRBJ1-6	.	.	TRBV19	TGTGCCAGTAGTACCACAGGGTGGAATTCACCCCTCCACTTT	CASSTTGWNSPLHF
TRBJ1-2	.	.	TRBV7-8	TGTGCCAGCAGCTCCATTATGGGGGCCGCTAACTATGGCTACACCTTC	CASSSIMGAANYGYTF
TRBJ2-2	.	.	TRBV7-9	TGTGCCAGCAGCTTAGTCCCAGGGGCCTACACCGGGGAGCTGTTTTTT	CASSLVPGAYTGELFF
TRBJ1-4	.	TRBD1	TRBV15	TGTGCCACCAGCAGAGATTCGGGACAGGGTAATGAAAAACTGTTTTTT	CATSRDSGQGNEKLFF
TRBJ1-1	.	.	TRBV5-1	TGCGCCAGCAGCGGAGGCGGGGGTGGCACTGAAGCTTTCTTT	CASSGGGGGTEAFF
TRBJ2-1	.	.	TRBV9	TGTGCCAGCAGCATCGGGGGACTCTACAATGAGCAGTTCTTC	CASSIGGLYNEQFF
TRBJ2-2	.	TRBD1	TRBV7-2	TGTGCCAGCAGACGGGACAGGGTGGGCACCGGGGAGCTGTTTTTT	CASRRDRVGTGELFF
TRBJ1-2	.	TRBD1	TRBV5-6	TGTGCCAGCAGCCTCAGGGGGGCCTATGGCTACACCTTC	CASSLRGAYGYTF
TRBJ1-1	.	.	TRBV9	TGTGCCAGCAGCCCAGGTAGGTATTCTGAAGCTTTCTTT	CASSPGRYSEAFF
TRBJ2-1	.	TRBD2	TRBV7-6	TGTGCCAGCAGCTTACTAGCGGGGGATTCCTACAATGAGCAGTTCTTC	CASSLLAGDSYNEQFF
TRBJ2-5	medium-sized	TRBD2	TRBV5-8	TGTGCCAGCAGCCATCTAGGGGCGGGGGGGCAAGAGACCCAGTACTTC	CASSHLGAGGQETQYF
TRBJ2-7	.	TRBD2	TRBV4-3	TGCGCCAGCAGCCAAGGTCGAGCGGGGGGGTACGAGCAGTACTTC	CASSQGRAGGYEQYF
TRBJ2-2	.	.	TRBV7-3	TGTGCCAGCAGCCCGGACAGCGGGGAGCTGTTTTTT	CASSPDSGELFF
TRBJ2-7	.	.	TRBV5-1	TGCGCCAGCAGCTTGGGAGCCTACGAGCAGTACTTC	CASSLGAYEQYF
TRBJ1-1	.	.	TRBV6-5	TGTGCCAGCAGCCCTGGACTGGTTGTGGCTTTCTTT	CASSPGLVVAFF
TRBJ2-5	few	TRBD1	TRBV30	TGTGCCTGGAGCACCGGGACAGGGTGGCAGACCCAGTACTTC	CAWSTGTGWQTQYF
TRBJ1-5	few	.	TRBV2	TGTGCCAGCAGTAGCGGAGGAGATACATGGGATCAGCCCCAGCATTTT	CASSSGGDTWDQPQHF
TRBJ2-3	.	.	TRBV5-1	TGCGCCAGCAGCTTGGAGTGGCTCTCAGATACGCAGTATTTT	CASSLEWLSDTQYF
TRBJ1-2	few	.	TRBV30	TGTGCCTGGAGCCGAGATGAGAACTATGGCTACACCTTC	CAWSRDENYGYTF
TRBJ2-1	.	.	TRBV19	TGTGCCAGTAGTATGGTGTCGGGACAATTGGGGCAGTTCTTC	CASSMVSGQLGQFF
TRBJ1-1	.	TRBD1	TRBV19	TGTGCCAGTAGTATAGGCGGACAGGGCGCTTTCTTT	CASSIGGQGAFF
TRBJ1-4	.	TRBD1	TRBV6-1	TGTGCCAGCAGTGAAACTTCCGGGACAGGGTGGGAAAAACTGTTTTTT	CASSETSGTGWEKLFF